Below are 2 T cell receptor beta chains sequenced from a single sample in a study of T cell responses to AZD1222 COVID-19 vaccine. Repertoires were generated with immunoSEQ multiplex PCR, while TCRdb's copy carries only in-frame clones and drops some. The table records more than 100,000 clones, less than 90% of them present only once. This specimen was peripheral blood, taken on day 0 of AZD1222 vaccination. The receptors were gathered from an adult in good health.

The chain carries TRBV21-1 and TRBJ2-7; TRBD1, the D gene given by the table, was not confirmed from the DNA. TRBV21-1 is termed a pseudogene. The CDR3 runs to 17 residues. The CDR3 nucleotides read TGTGCCAGCAGCGAAAGAGGCGGGACAGGGAGAATGGACGAGCAGTACTTC. Amino acids: CASSERGGTGRMDEQYF.

The table lists this clone with many counts. The V call is TRBV2, the J call TRBJ1-1, with TRBD1 matching over 7 bases. Trimming at V came to 8 bases and at J to 1 base, leaving 4 bases not matched to a gene. Germline CDR1 SNHLY, CDR2 FYNNEI. CDR3 length: 13 residues. CDR3 DNA: TGTGCCAGCCAAGGGGACAGGAACACTGAAGCTTTCTTT. It yields the protein CASQGDRNTEAFF. The full variable domain, completed using reference TRBV2 and TRBJ1-1, is EPEVTQTPSHQVTQMGQEVILRCVPISNHLYFYWYRQILGQKVEFLVSFYNNEISEKSEIFDDQFSVERPDGSNFTLKIRSTKLEDSAMYFCASQGDRNTEAFFGQGTRLTVV.